The 32 T cell receptor beta chains below all came from one sample that was sequenced in a study of blood T cell repertoires in COVID-19. This table comes from immunoSEQ multiplex PCR, and its TCRdb copy is limited to in-frame clones, with some not included. Here the sample spans about 120,000 clones, approximately 85% being singletons. Specimen: peripheral blood. The origin of the receptors is a human donor in a cohort sampled during active COVID-19.

Of note for this clone: This sample includes further DNA sequences coding for the same CDR3. The chain links TRBV5-1 to TRBJ2-2; D uncertain. Germline-derived CDR1 and CDR2 are SGHRS and YFSETQ. There are 14 residues in the CDR3. Trimming pared 0 bases from V and 2 bases from J, leaving 5 bases between. The CDR3 DNA follows: TGCGCCAGCAGCTTGGGACAAAACACCGGGGAGCTGTTTTTT. It codes for CASSLGQNTGELFF.

This sequence joins TRBV6-5 and TRBJ2-5; possible D gene TRBD1, 5 bases. Trimming took off 2 bases at V and 4 bases at J, with 14 bases between the two ends. This CDR3 is built from 15 residues. CDR1 and CDR2 from the germline V gene are MNHEY and SVGAGI. CDR3 nucleotides: TGTGCCAGCAGTTACAGGGGCCGCTCGGTAGAGACCCAGTACTTC. Translated, it gives CASSYRGRSVETQYF.

This rearrangement joins TRBV5-4 to TRBJ2-7; the D gene is possibly TRBD1 (6 bases). Between the trimmed V and J ends, which lost 4 bases and 3 bases, there was a span of 11 bases. The CDR3 runs 13 residues. Germline CDR1 is SGHNT and CDR2 is YYREEE (reference sequence). CDR3: CASSRDTDYEQYF. CDR3 DNA sequence: TGTGCCAGCAGCCGGGACACGGACTACGAGCAGTACTTC.

V and J are TRBV5-1 and TRBJ2-5, with 15 bases lining up with TRBD2. Germline lookup yields CDR1 SGHRS and CDR2 YFSETQ. J gave up 2 bases and V 3 bases, and 8 bases lay outside the gene matches. CDR3 length equals 18 residues. The CDR3 is CASSSGLAGGPGQETQYF. Written as DNA, the CDR3 is TGCGCCAGCAGCTCAGGACTAGCGGGGGGGCCGGGGCAAGAGACCCAGTACTTC.

This sequence joins TRBV11-2 and TRBJ2-3; TRBD2 aligns across 10 bases. The CDR3 sequence is 16 residues long. V lost 5 bases, J lost 6 bases, and 11 bases stayed unmatched. Germline V gene lookup returns CDR1 SGHAT and CDR2 FQNNGV. The CDR3: CASSTGTSALGDTQYF. The DNA of the CDR3 is TGTGCCAGCAGCACAGGGACTAGCGCCCTCGGGGATACGCAGTATTTT.

V and J are TRBV7-8 and TRBJ1-2, with a weak D call TRBD1 (5 bases). Germline values: CDR1 SGHVS, CDR2 FQNEAQ. The CDR3 totals 14 residues. The V end lost 1 base, the J end lost 7 bases, and 13 bases lay between the germline ends. CDR3 DNA sequence: TGTGCCAGCAGCTTAGGGGGCCTGACAGTTGGCTACACCTTC. This gives the protein CASSLGGLTVGYTF.

The rearrangement uses TRBV4-1 and TRBJ1-5, with a possible D match to TRBD1 (5 bases). CDR1 and CDR2 from the germline V gene are MGHRA and YSYEKL. The CDR3 runs 17 residues. The V end was cut by 1 base, the J end by 2 bases, with 15 bases between. This chain's CDR3 is CASSQGRASGGNQPQHF. In DNA, the CDR3 is TGCGCCAGCAGCCAAGGGCGGGCATCGGGGGGCAATCAGCCCCAGCATTTT.

The chain links TRBV3-1 (or the pseudogene TRBV3-2) to TRBJ2-2, with TRBD2 matching 10 bases. This CDR3 is built from 16 residues. Germline V gene lookup returns CDR1 LGHDT and CDR2 YNNKEL (reference sequence). Trimming took 9 bases from V and 2 from J; bases not matched to a gene: 9. The CDR3 protein is CASQQLAGANTGELFF. For the CDR3, the DNA is TGTGCCAGTCAGCAGCTAGCGGGGGCTAACACCGGGGAGCTGTTTTTT.

The chain joins TRBV7-2 to TRBJ2-5; D perhaps matches TRBD2 (6 bases). There are 15 residues in the CDR3. The ends were cut back, 1 base at V and 4 bases at J, with 13 bases in the middle. CDR1 and CDR2 from the germline V gene are SGHTA and FQGNSA. The CDR3 protein is CASSLGRAGPETQYF. The CDR3 coding sequence is TGTGCCAGCAGCTTAGGAAGGGCGGGGCCAGAGACCCAGTACTTC.

The chain employs TRBV5-6 and TRBJ2-7, with a tentative D call TRBD2 (6 bases). Germline CDR1 is SGHDT and CDR2 is YYEEEE. Trimming shortened V by 2 bases and J by 4 bases, and 7 bases separated the two germline ends. CDR3 size: 12 residues. The CDR3 spells CASSFGRYEQYF. CDR3 nucleotide sequence: TGTGCCAGCAGCTTCGGGAGATACGAGCAGTACTTC.

The chain combines TRBV19 with TRBJ1-5; TRBD1 matches at 10 bases. The CDR3 spans 15 residues. V lost 5 bases and J lost 4; bases outside the gene matches: 5. Germline assignment: CDR1 LNHDA and CDR2 SQIVND (reference sequence). The DNA of the CDR3 is TGTGCCAGTAGTTCCCGGGACAGGGGTAATCAGCCCCAGCATTTT. As protein: CASSSRDRGNQPQHF.

The chain uses TRBV2 and TRBJ1-6; weak D call: TRBD1 (5 bases). The germline V and J ends were trimmed by 4 bases and 10 bases, with 11 bases remaining between them. The CDR3 extends over 13 amino acids. The germline V gene encodes CDR1 SNHLY and CDR2 FYNNEI. CDR3 amino acids: CASSGGERSPLHF. As DNA, the CDR3 is TGTGCCAGCAGTGGGGGGGAGAGGTCACCCCTCCACTTT.

The table lists this clone with a count of one. The genes are TRBV18 and TRBJ2-1, with 7 bases fitting TRBD2. The V gene's germline CDR1 is KGHSH and CDR2 LQKENI. V shed 3 bases and J 3 bases; nucleotides not matched to a gene: 5. There are 15 residues in the CDR3. The CDR3 sequence is CASSPGPGGYNEQFF. The CDR3 DNA follows: TGTGCCAGCTCACCCGGCCCGGGAGGCTACAATGAGCAGTTCTTC. Using reference TRBV18 and TRBJ2-1 for the parts outside the CDR3, the full variable domain is NAGVMQNPRHLVRRRGQEARLRCSPMKGHSHVYWYRQLPEEGLKFMVYLQKENIIDESGMPKERFSAEFPKEGPSILRIQQVVRGDSAAYFCASSPGPGGYNEQFFGPGTRLTVL.

This chain connects TRBV4-1 to TRBJ2-7, with 7 nucleotides matching TRBD2. The junction had 5 bases not matched to a gene; V was cut back by 0 bases and J by 3 bases. The CDR3 length is 15 residues. Germline CDR1 MGHRA, CDR2 YSYEKL. The CDR3 DNA follows: TGCGCCAGCAGCCAAGAGCCCGGGGAGGGCTACGAGCAGTACTTC. Amino acid sequence: CASSQEPGEGYEQYF.

V and J are TRBV6-5 and TRBJ1-1; D gene uncertain. Deletions cut 6 bases from V and 4 bases from J, with 9 bases between. CDR3 size: 12 residues. Germline V gives CDR1 MNHEY, CDR2 SVGAGI. Here the CDR3 DNA reads TGTGCCAGCAGCGCCATGAGCACTGAAGCTTTCTTT. Translating it yields CASSAMSTEAFF.

The chain has TRBV25-1 and TRBJ2-3; 7 bases line up with TRBD1. This CDR3 has 15 amino acids. CDR1 and CDR2 from the germline V gene are MGHDK and SYGVNS. Trimming took 1 base from V and 4 from J; bases not matched to a gene: 5. DNA of the CDR3: TGTGCCAGCAGTGAATCGGGACAGACCTCAGATACGCAGTATTTT. Translating gives CASSESGQTSDTQYF.

The V gene is TRBV19, the J gene TRBJ1-6; 9 bases are shared with TRBD1. V trimming: 6 bases; J trimming: 0 bases; junction bases outside the gene matches: 3. There are 16 residues in the CDR3. Germline V gene data show CDR1 as LNHDA and CDR2 as SQIVND (reference sequence). In DNA, the CDR3 is TGTGCCAGTAGAGGACAGGGGAGCTCCTATAATTCACCCCTCCACTTT. Translation: CASRGQGSSYNSPLHF. Full variable domain (missing parts from reference TRBV19 and TRBJ1-6): DGGITQSPKYLFRKEGQNVTLSCEQNLNHDAMYWYRQDPGQGLRLIYYSQIVNDFQKGDIAEGYSVSREKKESFPLTVTSAQKNPTAFYLCASRGQGSSYNSPLHFGNGTRLTVT.

The V and J genes are TRBV5-4 and TRBJ1-1, with 7 bases that match TRBD1. After removal of 3 bases from V and 8 bases from J, the junction contained 7 bases not matched to a gene. CDR1 is SGHNT and CDR2 is YYREEE in the germline V gene (reference sequence). This CDR3 spans 13 amino acids. The CDR3 bases are TGTGCCAGCAGCTCGGCTGTGGACAGGGAAGCTTTCTTT. Translation: CASSSAVDREAFF.

The genes are TRBV5-4 and TRBJ1-2, with 7 bases fitting TRBD1. CDR3 length equals 13 residues. With 4 bases clipped from V and 6 bases from J, the junction kept 6 bases outside the gene matches. CDR1 and CDR2 from the germline V gene are SGHNT and YYREEE (reference sequence). This CDR3 is CASSQQGINGYTF. Written as DNA, the CDR3 is TGTGCCAGCAGCCAACAGGGGATCAATGGCTACACCTTC.

This rearrangement joins TRBV29-1 to TRBJ1-5; 8 nucleotides align to TRBD1. The CDR3 is made up of 13 amino acids. J lost 6 bases, V lost 4 bases, and 5 bases had no gene match. The germline CDR1 and CDR2 sequences are SQVTM and ANQGSEA. This CDR3 reads CSVGTGPTQPQHF. CDR3 bases: TGCAGCGTTGGGACAGGGCCAACTCAGCCCCAGCATTTT.

The rearrangement joins TRBV5-1 to TRBJ2-2; 9 bases are a match to TRBD1. The CDR3 totals 19 residues. The germline gives CDR1 SGHRS, CDR2 YFSETQ. V was pared by 3 bases and J by 6 bases, with 18 bases of the junction left unmatched. The CDR3 here is CASSSVPGQGSGHPGELFF. The DNA of the CDR3 is TGCGCCAGCAGCTCAGTCCCGGGACAGGGTTCGGGGCACCCCGGGGAGCTGTTTTTT.

This clone showed up many times. CDR3 loop: CASGRGSYEQYF. CDR3 nucleotides: TGTGCCAGCGGTAGGGGTTCCTACGAGCAGTACTTC. The rearrangement uses TRBV9 and TRBJ2-7; the D gene is possibly TRBD1 (5 bases). Trimming took 7 bases from V and 1 from J, leaving 9 bases between them. Germline-derived CDR1 and CDR2 are SGDLS and YYNGEE. The length of the CDR3 is 12 residues.

The chain links TRBV27 to TRBJ2-2, with TRBD1 identical over 9 bases. The J segment lost 1 base and the V segment lost 2 bases, leaving 5 bases of the junction unmatched. Germline CDR1 and CDR2: MNHEY and SMNVEV (reference sequence). This CDR3 has 17 amino acids. CDR3 loop: CASSLAQGALNTGELFF. The CDR3 coding sequence is TGTGCCAGCAGTTTAGCACAGGGGGCCCTGAACACCGGGGAGCTGTTTTTT.

The J gene is TRBJ2-1, the V gene TRBV6-1; TRBD1 matches at 7 bases. The ends lost 3 bases at V and 3 bases at J; junction bases unmatched: 8. CDR3 length equals 16 residues. Germline loops: CDR1 MNHNS, CDR2 SASEGT. The DNA for the CDR3 is TGTGCCAGCAGTGAGAGCAGGGGGTTATACTACAATGAGCAGTTCTTC. This gives the protein CASSESRGLYYNEQFF.

This clone came up a few times. V is TRBV11-2 and J is TRBJ1-2; D perhaps matches TRBD1 (6 bases). V lost 0 bases and J lost 6, with 11 bases in between. Germline V gene sequence: CDR1 SGHAT, CDR2 FQNNGV. This CDR3 region has 14 residues. CDR3 protein: CASSLEQGWDGYTF. In DNA, the CDR3 is TGTGCCAGCAGCTTAGAACAGGGTTGGGATGGCTACACCTTC.

This clone turned up a few times. This chain links TRBV27 with TRBJ1-5; 7 nucleotides line up with TRBD1. Germline loops: CDR1 MNHEY, CDR2 SMNVEV (reference sequence). The CDR3 loop spans 15 amino acids. With V trimmed by 2 bases and J by 2 bases, 3 bases remained unmatched. Here the CDR3 DNA reads TGTGCCAGCAGTTTACAGGGGGGCCGCAATCAGCCCCAGCATTTT. Its protein is CASSLQGGRNQPQHF.

This chain links TRBV5-1 with TRBJ2-6, with 12 bases identical to TRBD2. Germline V gene sequence: CDR1 SGHRS, CDR2 YFSETQ. The CDR3 has 19 residues. With V trimmed by 1 base and J by 0 bases, 5 bases remained unmatched. The CDR3 region has the DNA TGCGCCAGCAGCTTGAGCCTAGCGGGGGGGTACTCTGGGGCCAACGTCCTGACTTTC. It translates to CASSLSLAGGYSGANVLTF.

The chain employs TRBV13 and TRBJ2-7; D perhaps matches TRBD1 (5 bases). The germline gives CDR1 PRHDT, CDR2 FYEKMQ (reference sequence). The V end was cut by 5 bases, the J end by 3 bases, with 8 bases between. The CDR3 loop spans 12 amino acids. This chain's CDR3 is CASSQGFYEQYF. Here the CDR3 DNA reads TGTGCCAGCAGCCAGGGATTCTACGAGCAGTACTTC. The full variable domain, completed using reference TRBV13 and TRBJ2-7, is AAGVIQSPRHLIKEKRETATLKCYPIPRHDTVYWYQQGPGQDPQFLISFYEKMQSDKGSIPDRFSAQQFSDYHSELNMSSLELGDSALYFCASSQGFYEQYFGPGTRLTVT.

The V call is TRBV7-6, the J call TRBJ1-3; D is unclear. The V end lost 1 base, the J end lost 1 base, and 14 bases lay between the germline ends. The CDR3 is made up of 17 amino acids. Per the germline V gene, CDR1 is SGHVS and CDR2 is FNYEAQ. The DNA for the CDR3 is TGTGCCAGCAGCTTAGACACCGGGTATGGTTCTGGAAACACCATATATTTT. This sequence encodes CASSLDTGYGSGNTIYF.

This clone showed up just a few times. The genes are TRBV7-9 and TRBJ1-2; D call uncertain. The V end was cut by 5 bases, the J end by 9 bases, with 19 bases between. In germline, CDR1 is SEHNR, CDR2 FQNEAQ (reference sequence). The CDR3 runs 14 residues. The CDR3 here is CASSPPGGPARYTF. CDR3 DNA: TGTGCCAGCAGCCCCCCGGGAGGGCCTGCGCGCTACACCTTC.

The rearrangement uses TRBV5-8 and TRBJ1-4, with unresolved D. The CDR3 runs to 13 residues. Trimming removed 3 bases at V and 4 bases at J, with 7 bases between. CDR1 SGHTS and CDR2 YDEGEE come from the germline V gene. CDR3 sequence: CASSSYGNEKLFF. The CDR3 nucleotides read TGTGCCAGCAGCTCCTACGGTAATGAAAAACTGTTTTTT.

The chain is built from TRBV25-1 and TRBJ1-2; possibly TRBD1 for D (6 bases). CDR1 and CDR2 (germline): MGHDK, SYGVNS. This CDR3 spans 13 amino acids. V lost 2 bases and J lost 6, with 10 bases in between. The CDR3 nucleotides are TGTGCCAGCAGTGAACGGGACACCAATGGCTACACCTTC. Its translation: CASSERDTNGYTF.